This entry describes one T cell receptor beta chain. Its cognate antigen has yet to be identified. No much larger clonotype is one base removed from it; base qualities were not supplied. This specimen belongs to a study of cytomegalovirus exposure and HLA in healthy donors (dated by TCRdb to about 2017). Notes on the research overall: The 670 or so repertoires of the first cohort and the 120 validation repertoires were produced on the same platform, according to a later analysis. The study aimed to test whether signatures of past pathogen exposure could be identified by cataloging public T cell receptors. Along with the roughly 670-subject first cohort, a separate validation cohort of over 90 different subjects was used. High-throughput TCR immunosequencing, statistical association of individual TCRs with disease status, and machine learning were combined to predict cytomegalovirus infection status.

Results and caveats for the whole study, not just this receptor: In both the original and validation cohorts, the classifier was reported to diagnose cytomegalovirus status with high specificity and sensitivity. It was suggested by the authors that the approach could potentially be generalized to other disease states and immunological phenotypes. Three of the identified cytomegalovirus-associated TCR beta chains were confirmed in vitro to be specific for cytomegalovirus antigens. Across donors, most TCR sequences were observed very rarely, whereas some public TCRs were present in many individuals. Of the cluster scores, around 95% were above 0 in a later analysis, which found that TCRs clustered in the first cohort also tended to co-occur in the 120 or so validation repertoires. The validation cohort had no HLA typing available for a later analysis, so co-occurrence within that cohort was assessed over all 130 or so repertoires. In the study, roughly 160 TCR beta chains were listed as associated with cytomegalovirus.

Inclusive of the bounding cysteine and phenylalanine, the CDR3 is 15 residues long. Only CDR3 DNA is held: 45 bases, read in frame from base 1. V ends up 4 bases short and J 7 bases short, with an unmatched junction base count of 8. CDR1 SGHRS and CDR2 YFSETQ are derived from the germline V gene. The donors were included in the validation cohort of some 120 subjects, a group kept apart from the roughly 670-subject first cohort. The protocol used for the library was the immunoSEQ multiplex PCR assay. Processing in the source paper ran as follows. A statistical classification framework was built to diagnose cytomegalovirus status from the catalog of TCR beta chain sequences. The clones in this table, taken by TCRdb from immuneACCESS, are in-frame only. Not every clone is retained; where verified, under half of the shortfall comes from an unresolved V gene, and the cause of the rest is unknown. V, J and clone size are taken as reported in that table, and D and trimming were inferred from the DNA itself. The sample contains some 170,000 clones, 85% to 90% of them found a single time. Around 6% of the sample is in the top ten clones.

The source material was PBMCs. The receptor was derived from a woman aged 25 to 39 in good health and CMV-seronegative. The chain couples TRBV5-1 to TRBJ1-5, with 10 middle bases fitting TRBD1. CDR3 loop: CASSPGTGDEQPQHF. The DNA is TGCGCCAGCAGCCCCGGGACAGGGGATGAACAGCCCCAGCATTTT.